These 27 T cell receptor beta chains came from one sample sequenced in a study of beta chain features in type 1 diabetes. Findings and caveats of the study: TCRB CDR3s from Type 1 diabetes patients were moderately but significantly shorter in all four CD4+ subsets.

These receptors lack a known antigen. Since all of the isolated RNA was reverse transcribed, expressed TCRB transcripts were what got sequenced. Clones were sequenced by immunoSEQ multiplex PCR, and TCRdb holds only the in-frame ones, with some missing. The repertoire consists of about 250,000 clones, with roughly a tenth occurring once and the leading ten covering approximately 0.015%. The sequenced material came from naive CD4+ T cells from blood. The receptors originated from a man aged 25 to 40 with type 1 diabetes.

This chain joins TRBV9 and TRBJ2-3; TRBD2 might be the D (6 bases). Germline-derived CDR1 and CDR2 are SGDLS and YYNGEE. The CDR3 is made up of 16 amino acids. The V and J ends lost 1 base and 0 bases respectively, with 12 bases between them. CDR3 sequence (DNA): TGTGCCAGCAGCGTACGGGGGAGCACTAGCACAGATACGCAGTATTTT. It encodes CASSVRGSTSTDTQYF.

There are a few counts of this clone. This chain joins TRBV27 and TRBJ2-1, with 10 bases that match TRBD2. From germline, CDR1 is MNHEY and CDR2 SMNVEV (reference sequence). Unmatched junction bases numbered 8, after V lost 5 bases and J lost 4 bases. This CDR3 is built from 16 residues. The CDR3 DNA sequence: TGTGCCAGCAGTCCTGTAGCGGGGGGTGGGTACAATGAGCAGTTCTTC. Its translation: CASSPVAGGGYNEQFF.

The chain joins TRBV4-3 to TRBJ2-3; TRBD2 agrees at 8 bases. The CDR3 contains 16 residues. The V gene's germline CDR1 is LGHNA and CDR2 YSLEER. After removal of 1 base from V and 8 bases from J, the junction contained 11 bases not matched to a gene. As DNA, the CDR3 is TGCGCCAGCAGCCAAGGGCTTGGAGCGGGGGTTTTTACGCAGTATTTT. Its translation is CASSQGLGAGVFTQYF.

This clone appeared a few times. This chain uses TRBV7-3 with TRBJ2-7; 7 bases map to TRBD2. The J segment lost 3 bases and the V segment lost 1 base, leaving 6 bases of the junction unmatched. The CDR3 is made up of 15 amino acids. Germline assignment: CDR1 SGHTA and CDR2 FQGTGA. This CDR3 reads CASSLRGGGDYEQYF. CDR3 bases: TGTGCCAGCAGCTTAAGGGGGGGAGGGGACTACGAGCAGTACTTC. Drawing the rest from reference TRBV7-3 and TRBJ2-7, the complete variable domain is GAGVSQTPSNKVTEKGKYVELRCDPISGHTALYWYRQSLGQGPEFLIYFQGTGAADDSGLPNDRFFAVRPEGSVSTLKIQRTERGDSAVYLCASSLRGGGDYEQYFGPGTRLTVT.

The chain joins TRBV18 to TRBJ2-1; maybe TRBD1 (5 bases). CDR1 and CDR2 (germline): KGHSH, LQKENI. Trimming stripped 1 base from V and 3 bases from J, with 13 bases between. The CDR3 length is 16 residues. The CDR3 bases are TGTGCCAGCTCACCACAGAGGCAGGGCCTCTACAATGAGCAGTTCTTC. Protein sequence: CASSPQRQGLYNEQFF.

A few counts support this clone. The chain has TRBV28 and TRBJ2-7; 7 bases line up with TRBD1. The V gene end was trimmed by 4 bases and the J gene end by 1 base; junction bases not matched to a gene: 7. Germline CDR1 is MDHEN and CDR2 is SYDVKM. The CDR3 is made up of 15 amino acids. In nucleotides, the CDR3 is TGTGCCAGCAGTTCAGCCGGGACAGCATCCTACGAGCAGTACTTC. It encodes CASSSAGTASYEQYF. Full variable domain (rest looked up from reference TRBV28 and TRBJ2-7): DVKVTQSSRYLVKRTGEKVFLECVQDMDHENMFWYRQDPGLGLRLIYFSYDVKMKEKGDIPEGYSVSREKKERFSLILESASTNQTSMYLCASSSAGTASYEQYFGPGTRLTVT.

The chain couples TRBV7-2 to TRBJ1-4; no firm D call. CDR1 and CDR2 from the germline V gene are SGHTA and FQGNSA. Trimming removed 5 bases from V and 8 bases from J, with 12 bases in between. The CDR3 contains 13 residues. The CDR3 here is CASSVRAGEKLFF. The CDR3 DNA follows: TGTGCCAGCAGCGTCCGGGCGGGGGAAAAACTGTTTTTT.

The chain recombines TRBV28 with TRBJ2-3; 10 bases fit TRBD2. The germline CDR1 and CDR2 sequences are MDHEN and SYDVKM. The CDR3 has 15 amino acids. V gave up 6 bases and J gave up 4 bases; unmatched junction bases: 7. CDR3 in amino acids: CASRDSGGSADTQYF. As DNA, the CDR3 is TGTGCCAGCAGAGATAGCGGGGGGAGTGCAGATACGCAGTATTTT.

This clone has a handful of counts. The CDR3 region is CASGLGTSEDTQYF. The CDR3 DNA reads TGTGCTAGTGGTTTGGGGACTAGCGAAGATACGCAGTATTTT. This rearrangement joins TRBV12-5 to TRBJ2-3; 9 nucleotides agree with TRBD2. After removal of 1 base from V and 5 bases from J, the junction contained 1 base not matched to a gene. The V gene's germline CDR1 is LGHNT and CDR2 FRNRAP. There are 14 residues in the CDR3.

The V gene is TRBV4-1, the J gene TRBJ1-2, with 7 bases matching TRBD1. The CDR3 is 16 amino acids. The germline V gene encodes CDR1 MGHRA and CDR2 YSYEKL. V lost 3 bases to trimming and J lost 1 base; unmatched junction nucleotides: 8. CDR3 bases: TGCGCCAGCAGCCATGTTATCAGGGGGAATAACTATGGCTACACCTTC. It yields the protein CASSHVIRGNNYGYTF.

This clone was observed a handful of times. The same CDR3 arises from other DNA sequences in this sample as well. The chain employs TRBV29-1 and TRBJ1-5; 8 positions agree with TRBD1. V shed 6 bases and J 4 bases; nucleotides not matched to a gene: 2. CDR3 length equals 12 residues. CDR1 is SQVTM, CDR2 ANQGSEA, per germline. The CDR3: CSVRQGNQPQHF. The DNA of the CDR3 is TGCAGCGTCCGACAGGGGAATCAGCCCCAGCATTTT. Together with reference TRBV29-1 and TRBJ1-5, the CDR3 gives the full variable domain: SAVISQKPSRDICQRGTSLTIQCQVDSQVTMMFWYRQQPGQSLTLIATANQGSEATYESGFVIDKFPISRPNLTFSTLTVSNMSPEDSSIYLCSVRQGNQPQHFGDGTRLSIL.

This clone appeared a few times. V gene TRBV28 combines with J gene TRBJ2-2, with D possibly TRBD1 on 6 matching bases. CDR3 length: 14 amino acids. In germline, CDR1 is MDHEN, CDR2 SYDVKM. Trimming removed 9 bases at V and 4 bases at J, with 15 bases between. The DNA for the CDR3 is TGTGCCAGTGTGCCTGGACAGCCCACCGGGGAGCTGTTTTTT. This gives the protein CASVPGQPTGELFF.

The chain combines TRBV28 with TRBJ1-5, with TRBD1 matching 9 bases. Germline loops: CDR1 MDHEN, CDR2 SYDVKM. This CDR3 contains 15 residues. V trimming: 5 bases; J trimming: 2 bases; junction bases outside the gene matches: 4. This CDR3 is CASSPGQGRNQPQHF. DNA of the CDR3: TGTGCCAGCAGTCCAGGACAGGGGCGCAATCAGCCCCAGCATTTT. Combining the CDR3 with reference TRBV28 and TRBJ1-5 gives the whole variable domain DVKVTQSSRYLVKRTGEKVFLECVQDMDHENMFWYRQDPGLGLRLIYFSYDVKMKEKGDIPEGYSVSREKKERFSLILESASTNQTSMYLCASSPGQGRNQPQHFGDGTRLSIL.

This clone was seen more than once but under ten times. J is TRBJ1-4 and V is TRBV5-6; a weak D match, TRBD1 (6 bases). CDR1 is SGHDT and CDR2 is YYEEEE in the germline V gene. The CDR3 consists of 14 residues. The V and J ends lost 1 base and 8 bases respectively, with 12 bases between them. The CDR3 spells CASSLSSGDEKLFF. CDR3 coding DNA: TGTGCCAGCAGCTTGTCGTCAGGGGACGAAAAACTGTTTTTT.

This clone turned up a few times. The J gene is TRBJ2-7, the V gene TRBV7-6; a possible D gene is TRBD1 (6 bases). V lost 1 base and J lost 4, with 11 bases in between. The germline CDR1 and CDR2 sequences are SGHVS and FNYEAQ. CDR3 size: 14 residues. CDR3 bases: TGTGCCAGCAGCTTAGACGATGGACAGTACGAGCAGTACTTC. Protein product: CASSLDDGQYEQYF.

The rearrangement links TRBV10-3 to TRBJ2-3, with a tentative D call TRBD1 (6 bases). V was clipped by 6 bases and J by 6 bases, with 16 bases between them. CDR1 and CDR2 (germline): ENHRY, SYGVKD. The CDR3 consists of 14 residues. The CDR3 region has the DNA TGTGCCATCAGCGGAAACAGGGTAGCTGATACGCAGTATTTT. It codes for CAISGNRVADTQYF.

The chain links TRBV9 to TRBJ1-2, with 9 bases matching TRBD1. Germline V gene data show CDR1 as SGDLS and CDR2 as YYNGEE. J was trimmed by 6 bases and V by 0 bases; bases with no gene match: 3. The CDR3 sequence is 14 residues long. The CDR3 DNA reads as TGTGCCAGCAGCGTAGAAGGGACAGGGAATGGCTACACCTTC. Amino acid sequence: CASSVEGTGNGYTF.

This clone was picked up a small number of times. V usage is TRBV29-1 and J usage is TRBJ2-1, with TRBD1 matching over 11 bases. V gave up 6 bases and J gave up 0 bases; unmatched junction bases: 10. In germline, CDR1 is SQVTM, CDR2 ANQGSEA. The CDR3 sequence is 17 residues long. The chain's CDR3 is CSVRTGGVDFSYNEQFF. The CDR3 DNA reads as TGCAGCGTAAGGACAGGGGGCGTCGACTTCTCCTACAATGAGCAGTTCTTC.

The chain recombines TRBV30 with TRBJ2-2, with 7 bases fitting TRBD2. This CDR3 has 19 residues. V lost 0 bases to trimming and J lost 0 bases; unmatched junction nucleotides: 13. Germline CDR1 and CDR2: GTSNPN and SVGIG (reference sequence). The CDR3 loop reads CAWSVFLIQRDPNTGELFF. The CDR3 DNA follows: TGTGCCTGGAGTGTCTTTTTAATCCAGCGGGATCCGAACACCGGGGAGCTGTTTTTT.

V gene TRBV5-6 combines with J gene TRBJ1-2, with a weak D call TRBD1 (6 bases). V lost 1 base to trimming and J lost 7 bases, with 14 bases between them. The germline V gene has CDR1 SGHDT and CDR2 YYEEEE. CDR3 length: 14 amino acids. CDR3 protein: CASSLRAGASGYTF. CDR3 coding DNA: TGTGCCAGCAGCTTGAGGGCGGGGGCGAGTGGCTACACCTTC.

V is TRBV28 and J is TRBJ1-2; maybe TRBD1 (5 bases). The germline V and J ends were trimmed by 5 bases and 8 bases, with 15 bases remaining between them. Germline assignment: CDR1 MDHEN and CDR2 SYDVKM. CDR3 length equals 13 residues. Here the CDR3 reads CASSPDGDSGYTF. In DNA, the CDR3 is TGTGCCAGCAGTCCCGACGGGGACTCCGGCTACACCTTC.

This rearrangement joins TRBV10-3 to TRBJ2-5, with no clear D. Germline V gene lookup returns CDR1 ENHRY and CDR2 SYGVKD. The CDR3 consists of 13 residues. The V and J ends lost 1 base and 5 bases respectively, with 8 bases between them. CDR3 in DNA: TGTGCCATCAGTGAGTTCGTAGCTGAGACCCAGTACTTC. It codes for CAISEFVAETQYF.

This clone was picked up a small number of times. This chain joins TRBV19 and TRBJ1-2; 8 bases agree with TRBD1. V lost 6 bases, J lost 0 bases, and 3 bases stayed unmatched. Germline CDR1 and CDR2: LNHDA and SQIVND (reference sequence). The CDR3 totals 14 residues. The CDR3 region is CASSRDRTNYGYTF. The CDR3 coding sequence is TGTGCCAGTAGCCGGGACAGGACTAACTATGGCTACACCTTC.

This clone was seen only a few times. Other nucleotide sequences in the sample specify the same CDR3. This rearrangement joins TRBV7-2 to TRBJ1-5; tentatively, D is TRBD1 (5 bases). The germline gives CDR1 SGHTA, CDR2 FQGNSA. This CDR3 comprises 15 residues. V lost 3 bases and J 1 base, leaving 10 bases between the germline ends. CDR3 protein: CASSFRGGSNQPQHF. The DNA of the CDR3 is TGTGCCAGCAGCTTTAGGGGTGGGAGCAATCAGCCCCAGCATTTT.

The chain couples TRBV4-2 to TRBJ1-5; maybe TRBD1 (6 bases). The CDR3 sequence is 13 residues long. The V gene lost 0 bases and the J gene lost 10 bases, with 10 bases spanning the gap. Germline loops: CDR1 LGHNA, CDR2 YNFKEQ. In DNA, the CDR3 is TGTGCCAGCAGCCAAGATGGACAGACTCCCCAGCATTTT. Protein: CASSQDGQTPQHF.

In this sample, this clone turned up a few times. V gene TRBV5-4 combines with J gene TRBJ2-5; tentative D call: TRBD1 (8 bases). The germline V gene encodes CDR1 SGHNT and CDR2 YYREEE (reference sequence). The CDR3 has 15 residues. V shed 4 bases and J shed 5 bases, with 18 bases lying between them. CDR3 nucleotide sequence: TGTGCCAGCAGCCCGAGGACAGGGCGGGAGGAGACCCAGTACTTC. This encodes CASSPRTGREETQYF.

This clone was seen only a few times. J is TRBJ1-2 and V is TRBV5-6, with TRBD1 as a possible D gene (5 bases). Germline V gene lookup returns CDR1 SGHDT and CDR2 YYEEEE. The CDR3 is 14 residues long. Trimming pared 2 bases from V and 3 bases from J, leaving 11 bases between. DNA of the CDR3: TGTGCCAGCAGCTTTCGCAGGGTGGACTATGGCTACACCTTC. Translating gives CASSFRRVDYGYTF.